These T cell receptor beta chains were read from a single sample in a study of T cell responses to AZD1222 COVID-19 vaccine. Sequencing was performed with immunoSEQ multiplex PCR; in TCRdb, only in-frame clones are kept and a portion is missing. The sample holds 100,000 or so clones, more than 70% seen once. Sequences were derived from peripheral blood, sampled on day 0 of AZD1222 vaccination. Source of these receptors: an adult in good health. CDR3s include the opening cysteine and the closing phenylalanine or tryptophan. The order of the fields is V gene, clone size, D gene, J gene, CDR3 protein, CDR3 DNA. The D gene is left open where the match is weak. Clone size is stated in some rows and not others, as once, few, many or a class when expanded.

TRBV7-9	-	-	TRBJ2-2	CASSLGFGTPTGELFF	TGTGCCAGCAGCTTGGGTTTTGGGACACCTACCGGGGAGCTGTTTTTT
TRBV7-6	-	-	TRBJ2-7	CASSLVPASYEQYF	TGTGCCAGCAGCTTAGTACCGGCTTCCTACGAGCAGTACTTC
TRBV25-1	once	TRBD1	TRBJ1-3	CASSTTGGNGNTIYF	TGTGCCAGCAGCACGACAGGGGGCAATGGAAACACCATATATTTT
TRBV6-5	-	-	TRBJ2-7	CASSPGRGGYEQYF	TGTGCCAGCAGTCCGGGCAGGGGCGGCTACGAGCAGTACTTC
TRBV28	few	-	TRBJ1-4	CASDPAGARGEKLFF	TGTGCCAGTGACCCCGCCGGGGCGCGGGGGGAAAAACTGTTTTTT
TRBV10-1	-	-	TRBJ1-5	CASRLPGTSARCNQPQHF	TGCGCCAGCAGGCTTCCCGGGACATCCGCACGGTGCAATCAGCCCCAGCATTTT
TRBV18	-	TRBD2	TRBJ2-3	CASSPLAGGPVTDTQYF	TGTGCCAGCTCACCACTAGCGGGAGGGCCTGTAACAGATACGCAGTATTTT
TRBV19	few	TRBD1	TRBJ2-1	CASSRIVGTGPNEQFF	TGTGCCAGTAGCAGGATCGTCGGGACAGGGCCTAATGAGCAGTTCTTC
TRBV6-2/TRBV6-3	-	-	TRBJ1-5	CASSFGNQPQHF	TGTGCCAGCAGTTTCGGAAATCAGCCCCAGCATTTT
TRBV28	few	TRBD1	TRBJ1-5	CASSSRTGQEPQHF	TGTGCCAGCAGTTCCCGGACAGGGCAAGAGCCCCAGCATTTT
TRBV12-3/TRBV12-4	-	TRBD2	TRBJ2-1	CASRLAGINEQFF	TGTGCCAGCAGACTAGCGGGGATCAATGAGCAGTTCTTC
TRBV7-2	-	-	TRBJ1-3	CASSSSGYSGNTIYF	TGTGCCAGCAGCTCCTCGGGTTACTCTGGAAACACCATATATTTT
TRBV7-2	-	-	TRBJ2-7	CASSLGREWEEQYF	TGTGCCAGCAGCTTAGGCCGGGAGTGGGAAGAGCAGTACTTC
TRBV18	-	TRBD1	TRBJ1-5	CASSRDRDQPQHF	TGTGCCAGCTCACGGGACAGAGATCAGCCCCAGCATTTT
TRBV27	-	-	TRBJ2-3	CASTQAPTDTQYF	TGTGCCAGCACCCAAGCCCCCACAGATACGCAGTATTTT
TRBV7-8	once	-	TRBJ1-4	CASSSSTTNEKLFF	TGTGCCAGCAGCTCTTCAACAACTAATGAAAAACTGTTTTTT
TRBV4-3	-	TRBD1	TRBJ2-7	CASSQAWDSSYEQYF	TGCGCCAGCAGCCAAGCCTGGGACAGCTCCTACGAGCAGTACTTC
TRBV7-2	-	TRBD1	TRBJ1-4	CASRLSGGFTNEKLFF	TGTGCCAGCAGACTCTCAGGGGGCTTTACTAATGAAAAACTGTTTTTT
TRBV7-3	-	-	TRBJ2-1	CASSLTAGGNNEQFF	TGTGCCAGCAGCTTAACGGCAGGGGGGAACAATGAGCAGTTCTTC
TRBV27	once	TRBD1	TRBJ2-7	CASRRGQGTYEQYF	TGTGCCAGCAGACGCGGACAGGGGACCTACGAGCAGTACTTC
TRBV4-3	-	-	TRBJ1-3	CASSQEEANSGNTIYF	TGCGCCAGCAGCCAAGAAGAGGCGAACTCTGGAAACACCATATATTTT
TRBV4-3	-	-	TRBJ2-2	CASSHLTGELFF	TGCGCCAGCAGCCACCTCACCGGGGAGCTGTTTTTT
TRBV5-8	-	-	TRBJ1-5	CASSHQARSNQPQHF	TGTGCCAGCAGCCACCAGGCCAGAAGCAATCAGCCCCAGCATTTT
TRBV10-2	-	-	TRBJ2-7	CARRPRGSKVYEQYF	TGCGCCCGCAGACCCCGGGGTTCGAAGGTCTACGAGCAGTACTTC
TRBV27	once	TRBD1	TRBJ2-1	CASSHQRSSGGDYNEQFF	TGTGCCAGCAGTCACCAGCGGAGCTCAGGGGGCGATTACAATGAGCAGTTCTTC
TRBV9	-	-	TRBJ2-7	CASSVGESYEQYF	TGTGCCAGCAGCGTAGGTGAATCCTACGAGCAGTACTTC
TRBV12-3/TRBV12-4	-	-	TRBJ2-1	CASRETVNAPFF	TGTGCCAGCAGAGAAACAGTCAACGCCCCGTTCTTC
TRBV7-2	-	-	TRBJ2-1	CASTPGSSGNEQFF	TGTGCCAGCACCCCAGGGTCATCCGGGAATGAGCAGTTCTTC
TRBV11-2	few	TRBD1	TRBJ2-5	CASSTSTGETQYF	TGTGCCAGCAGCACGTCGACAGGGGAGACCCAGTACTTC
TRBV10-3	-	-	TRBJ2-2	CAISESRAGTGELFF	TGTGCCATCAGTGAGTCCCGGGCGGGGACCGGGGAGCTGTTTTTT
TRBV7-2	-	-	TRBJ1-1	CASSPLLGSTEAFF	TGTGCCAGCAGCCCACTTTTGGGGAGCACTGAAGCTTTCTTT
TRBV4-2	-	-	TRBJ1-3	CASSQDGGAGNTIYF	TGTGCCAGCAGCCAAGATGGGGGTGCTGGAAACACCATATATTTT
TRBV28	few	-	TRBJ1-2	CASRTQTVGGGGYTF	TGTGCCAGCAGAACCCAAACAGTGGGGGGAGGAGGCTACACCTTC
TRBV11-1	-	-	TRBJ1-1	CASSLAQYPWAFF	TGTGCCAGCAGCTTGGCTCAGTACCCGTGGGCTTTCTTT
TRBV3-1/TRBV3-2	-	-	TRBJ1-1	CASSHLRGEAFF	TGTGCCAGCAGCCACCTGAGGGGGGAAGCTTTCTTT
TRBV19	once	TRBD2	TRBJ2-1	CASSIIPSGLDNEQFF	TGTGCCAGTAGTATTATTCCTAGCGGGTTAGACAATGAGCAGTTCTTC
TRBV6-5	-	TRBD1	TRBJ1-4	CASRGQGATNEKLFF	TGTGCCAGCAGAGGACAGGGGGCAACTAATGAAAAACTGTTTTTT
TRBV4-3	-	TRBD2	TRBJ2-1	CASSQEASGGYNEQFF	TGCGCCAGCAGCCAAGAGGCTAGCGGGGGCTACAATGAGCAGTTCTTC
TRBV9	few	-	TRBJ1-1	CASSSDRLNTEAFF	TGTGCCAGCAGCAGTGACAGGCTAAACACTGAAGCTTTCTTT
TRBV6-2/TRBV6-3	-	-	TRBJ1-4	CASSRLFEKLFF	TGTGCCAGCAGCCGGCTCTTCGAAAAACTGTTTTTT
TRBV3-1/TRBV3-2	-	TRBD2	TRBJ2-2	CASSHILAGGHTGELFF	TGTGCCAGCAGCCATATACTAGCGGGAGGGCACACCGGGGAGCTGTTTTTT
TRBV27	-	-	TRBJ2-5	CASSRGTYQETQYF	TGTGCCAGCAGTAGGGGGACTTACCAAGAGACCCAGTACTTC
TRBV4-3	-	-	TRBJ2-3	CASSLYRTSTDTQYF	TGCGCCAGCAGCCTGTACAGAACTAGCACAGATACGCAGTATTTT
TRBV18	once	-	TRBJ1-1	CASSDPRAEAFF	TGTGCCAGCTCAGACCCAAGAGCTGAAGCTTTCTTT
TRBV19	-	TRBD1	TRBJ1-1	CASSIDRDTEAFF	TGTGCCAGTAGTATCGACAGGGACACTGAAGCTTTCTTT
TRBV18	-	-	TRBJ1-2	CASSPDDRQGYTF	TGTGCCAGCTCTCCCGATGACCGGCAGGGCTACACCTTC
TRBV9	-	-	TRBJ2-7	CASSVDPSDYEQYF	TGTGCCAGCAGCGTAGATCCTAGCGACTACGAGCAGTACTTC
TRBV5-1	few	TRBD1	TRBJ1-1	CASSPQGAMNTEAFF	TGCGCCAGCAGCCCACAGGGGGCGATGAACACTGAAGCTTTCTTT
TRBV2	-	-	TRBJ1-2	CASSATTGLDGYTF	TGTGCCAGCAGTGCAACAACCGGGCTGGATGGCTACACCTTC
TRBV15	-	-	TRBJ1-5	CATSRDNQPQHF	TGTGCCACCAGCAGGGACAATCAGCCCCAGCATTTT
TRBV7-2	-	TRBD2	TRBJ2-7	CASSLEGLAGVEQYF	TGTGCCAGCAGCTTAGAGGGACTAGCGGGAGTCGAGCAGTACTTC
TRBV5-6	few	-	TRBJ2-7	CASSLEYEQYF	TGTGCCAGCAGCTTGGAATACGAGCAGTACTTC
TRBV18	-	TRBD1	TRBJ1-2	CASSPTGQDYGYTF	TGTGCCAGCTCACCAACAGGACAGGACTATGGCTACACCTTC
TRBV28	-	-	TRBJ1-3	CASGPGTLGGNTIYF	TGTGCCAGCGGCCCCGGGACCTTGGGCGGAAACACCATATATTTT
TRBV27	-	TRBD1	TRBJ2-7	CASSLGTASYEQYF	TGTGCCAGCAGTCTCGGGACAGCCTCCTACGAGCAGTACTTC
TRBV29-1	-	-	TRBJ2-1	CSVEAVSVAYNEQFF	TGCAGCGTTGAAGCGGTTTCCGTGGCCTACAATGAGCAGTTCTTC
TRBV4-3	-	-	TRBJ1-1	CASSQDLQFRGTEAFF	TGCGCCAGCAGCCAAGATCTCCAGTTCAGAGGCACTGAAGCTTTCTTT
TRBV28	-	TRBD1	TRBJ1-2	CASRQGNYGYTF	TGTGCCAGCAGACAGGGGAACTATGGCTACACCTTC